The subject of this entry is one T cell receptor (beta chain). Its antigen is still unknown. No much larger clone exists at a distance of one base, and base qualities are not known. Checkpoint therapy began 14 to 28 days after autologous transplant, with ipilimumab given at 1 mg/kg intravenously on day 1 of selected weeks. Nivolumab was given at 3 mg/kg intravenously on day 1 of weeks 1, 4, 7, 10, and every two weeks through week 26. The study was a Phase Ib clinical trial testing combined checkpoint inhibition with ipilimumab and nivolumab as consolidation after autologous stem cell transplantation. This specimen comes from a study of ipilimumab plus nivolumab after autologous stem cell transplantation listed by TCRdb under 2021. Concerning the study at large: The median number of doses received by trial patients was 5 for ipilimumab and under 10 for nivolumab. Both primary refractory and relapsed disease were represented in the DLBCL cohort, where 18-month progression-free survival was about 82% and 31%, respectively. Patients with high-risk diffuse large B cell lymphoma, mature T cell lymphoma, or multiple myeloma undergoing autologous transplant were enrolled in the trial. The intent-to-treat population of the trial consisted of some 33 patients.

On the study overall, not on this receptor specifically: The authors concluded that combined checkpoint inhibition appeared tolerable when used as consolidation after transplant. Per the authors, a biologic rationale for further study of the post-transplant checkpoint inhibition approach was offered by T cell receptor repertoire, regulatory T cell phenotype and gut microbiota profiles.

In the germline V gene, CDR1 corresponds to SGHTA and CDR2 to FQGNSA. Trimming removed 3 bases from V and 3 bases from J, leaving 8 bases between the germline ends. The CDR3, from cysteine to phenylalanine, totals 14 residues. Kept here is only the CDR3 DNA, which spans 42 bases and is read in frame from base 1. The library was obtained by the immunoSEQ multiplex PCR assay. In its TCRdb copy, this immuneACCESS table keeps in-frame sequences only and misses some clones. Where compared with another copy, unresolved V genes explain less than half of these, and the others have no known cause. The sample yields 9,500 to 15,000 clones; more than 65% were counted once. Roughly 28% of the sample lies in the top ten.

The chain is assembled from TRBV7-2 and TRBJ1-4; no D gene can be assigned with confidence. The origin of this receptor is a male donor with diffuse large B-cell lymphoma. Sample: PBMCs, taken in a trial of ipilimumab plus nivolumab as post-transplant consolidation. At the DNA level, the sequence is TGTGCCAGCAGCTTTGGTGCGTCTAATGAAAAACTGTTTTTT. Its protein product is CASSFGASNEKLFF.